The source of this TCR beta chain is a study of T cell responses to AZD1222 COVID-19 vaccine (dated by TCRdb to 2020 to 2022). A note on the overall study: Because spike-specific TCR depth and breadth did not differ between the two schedules, AZD1222 recipients who got a second dose at roughly 4 weeks were pooled with those who got a second dose at roughly 12 weeks. A total of approximately 240 trial participants underwent TCR sequencing, of whom nearly 210 received two doses of AZD1222 and about 25 received two doses of the MenACWY control vaccine. Trial participants were enrolled by age into 18-55, 56-69 and 70-plus year subgroups, with approximately 150, 30 and 60 TCR-sequenced participants respectively.

The CDR3 regions of human TCRbeta chains were analyzed by immunosequencing. Per the source publication's procedure: TCRs in the repertoires were compared against a reference library of SARS-CoV-2-specific TCRs that had been generated with the MIRA antigen-specificity platform. Breadth was defined as the fraction of unique TCRs that were SARS-CoV-2-associated, and depth was defined as the fraction of total T cells that were SARS-CoV-2-associated. Using the MIRA data, each spike-specific TCR was assigned both to the spike region to which the TCR was reactive and to a CD4 or CD8 class. Log10-transformed breadth and depth values were compared by one-way ANOVA with Sidak's multiple comparisons tests. TCRdb limited this immuneACCESS table to in-frame rearrangements with V and J called. A share of clones is missing; checked studies link under half to unresolved V genes, and the rest is unexplained. That table is the source of V, J and clone size, and D and trimming were worked out from the DNA. This sample has more than 110,000 clones in its table, and approximately 89% of those were observed once. The top ten hold around 3% of the sample.

Here is what the overall study found, with its caveats: The 56-69-year group was small, and its depth increase did not reach significance, likely because of low power. Conclusions about previously exposed vaccinees were limited because only a handful of AZD1222 recipients were SARS-CoV-2 seropositive at baseline. Because no day 14 peak-response samples were available, repertoires were characterized only after the peak T cell response. Reportedly, almost half of the unique spike-specific TCRs recognized epitopes lying outside the regions that are mutated in the B.1.351 and B.1.1.7 variants. Most participants were white British and females outnumbered males, and the authors suggested that clonal diversity may have been underestimated. The vaccine-associated CD4 TCRs covered the entire spike protein, and the dominant responses fell in regions 160-218 and 743-854. After two AZD1222 doses, both the breadth and the depth of spike-specific TCRs were significantly higher than at day 0 and than in MenACWY recipients.

This clone was observed a single time. There is no known antigen for this receptor. No much larger clone is present one base from it, and per-base qualities are unavailable. This specimen's time point label, per the study, means: baseline before first vaccination. Vaccinee samples were obtained from the UK trials COV001 and COV002, which included a single-blind randomized controlled phase 2/3 trial of AZD1222 (ChAdOx1 nCoV-19) in healthy adults. For TCRbeta chain sequencing, PBMC samples from trial participants were taken at day 0 and at day 28 after the second dose. V loses 4 bases of germline sequence and J loses 2 bases, and the interval between the two ends is 11 bases. The CDR3, from cysteine to phenylalanine, totals 14 residues. Only the CDR3 portion is preserved as DNA: 42 bases, with reading frame beginning at the first base. CDR1 and CDR2 are drawn from the germline V gene: MGHRA, YSYEKL.

The sample consisted of peripheral blood, taken on day 0 of AZD1222 vaccination. The clonotype was recovered from an adult in good health. The chain joins TRBV4-1 to TRBJ1-1, with the D gene not confidently named. The nucleotide sequence reads TGCGCCAGCAGCCTTTCGACCAGAAACACTGAAGCTTTCTTT. Its coded protein is CASSLSTRNTEAFF.